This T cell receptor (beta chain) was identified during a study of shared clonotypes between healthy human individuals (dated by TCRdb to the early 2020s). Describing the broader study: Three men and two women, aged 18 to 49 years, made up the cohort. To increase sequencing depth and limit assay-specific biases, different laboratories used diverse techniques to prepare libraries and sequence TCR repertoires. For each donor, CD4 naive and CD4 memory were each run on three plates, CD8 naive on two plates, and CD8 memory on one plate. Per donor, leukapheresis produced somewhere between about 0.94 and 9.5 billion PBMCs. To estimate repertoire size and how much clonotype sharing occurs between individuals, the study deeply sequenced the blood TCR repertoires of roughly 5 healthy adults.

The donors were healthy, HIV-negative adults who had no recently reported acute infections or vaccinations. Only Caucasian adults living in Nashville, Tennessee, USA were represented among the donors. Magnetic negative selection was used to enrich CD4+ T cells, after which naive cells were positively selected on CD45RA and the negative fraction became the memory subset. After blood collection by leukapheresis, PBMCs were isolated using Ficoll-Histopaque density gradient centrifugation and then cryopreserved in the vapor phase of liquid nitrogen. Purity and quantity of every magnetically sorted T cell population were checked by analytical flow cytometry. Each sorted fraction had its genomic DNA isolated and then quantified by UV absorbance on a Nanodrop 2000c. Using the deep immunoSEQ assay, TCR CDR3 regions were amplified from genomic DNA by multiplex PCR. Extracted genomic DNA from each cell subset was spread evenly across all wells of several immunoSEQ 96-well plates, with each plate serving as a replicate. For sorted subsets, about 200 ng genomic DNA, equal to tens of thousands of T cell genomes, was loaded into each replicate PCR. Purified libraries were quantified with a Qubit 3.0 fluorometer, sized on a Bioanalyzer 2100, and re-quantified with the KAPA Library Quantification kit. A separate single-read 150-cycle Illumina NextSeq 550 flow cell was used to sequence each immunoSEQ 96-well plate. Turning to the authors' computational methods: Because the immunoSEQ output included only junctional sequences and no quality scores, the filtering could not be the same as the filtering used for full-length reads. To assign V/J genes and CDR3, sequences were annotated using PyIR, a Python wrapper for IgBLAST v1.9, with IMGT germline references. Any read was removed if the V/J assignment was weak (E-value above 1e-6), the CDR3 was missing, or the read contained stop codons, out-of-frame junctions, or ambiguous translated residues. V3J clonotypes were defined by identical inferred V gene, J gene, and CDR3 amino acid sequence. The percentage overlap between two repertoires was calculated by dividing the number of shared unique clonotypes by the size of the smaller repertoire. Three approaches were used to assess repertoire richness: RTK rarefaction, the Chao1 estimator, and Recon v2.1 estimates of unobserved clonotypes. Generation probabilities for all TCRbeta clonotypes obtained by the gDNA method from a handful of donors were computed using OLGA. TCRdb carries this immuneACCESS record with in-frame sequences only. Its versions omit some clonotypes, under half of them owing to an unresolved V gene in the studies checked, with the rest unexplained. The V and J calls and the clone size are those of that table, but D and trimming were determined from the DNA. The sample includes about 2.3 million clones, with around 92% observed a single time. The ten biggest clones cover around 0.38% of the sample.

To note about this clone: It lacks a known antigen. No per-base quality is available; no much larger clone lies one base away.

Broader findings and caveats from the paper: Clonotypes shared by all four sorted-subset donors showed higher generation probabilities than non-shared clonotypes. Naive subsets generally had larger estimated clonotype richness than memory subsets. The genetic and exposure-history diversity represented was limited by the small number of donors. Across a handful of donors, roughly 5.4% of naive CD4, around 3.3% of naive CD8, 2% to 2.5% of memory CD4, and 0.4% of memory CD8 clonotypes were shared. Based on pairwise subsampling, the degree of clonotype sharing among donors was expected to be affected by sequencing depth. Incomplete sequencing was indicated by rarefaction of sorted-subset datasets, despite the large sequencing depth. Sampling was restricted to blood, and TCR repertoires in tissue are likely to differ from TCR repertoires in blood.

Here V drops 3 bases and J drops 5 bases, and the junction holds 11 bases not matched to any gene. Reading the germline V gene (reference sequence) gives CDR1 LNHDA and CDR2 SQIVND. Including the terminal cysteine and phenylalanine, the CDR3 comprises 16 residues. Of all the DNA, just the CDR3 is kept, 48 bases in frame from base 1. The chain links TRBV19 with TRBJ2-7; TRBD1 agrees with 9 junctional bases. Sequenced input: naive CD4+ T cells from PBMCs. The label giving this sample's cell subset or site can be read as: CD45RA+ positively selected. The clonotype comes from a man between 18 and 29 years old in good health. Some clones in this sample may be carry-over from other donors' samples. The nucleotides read TGTGCCAGTAGTATCCGAACCGGGACAGGGTACCACGAGCAGTACTTC. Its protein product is CASSIRTGTGYHEQYF.